Detailed here is one T cell receptor (beta chain). The record originates from a study of Ad26.COV2.S vaccination and SARS-CoV-2 variants. Produced via immunoSEQ multiplex PCR; TCRdb's table is partial and in-frame only. Of around 240,000 clones detected, more than 75% appear once; the ten largest clones hold about 10%. The CDR3 runs 15 residues. V lost 0 bases and J 4 bases, leaving 11 bases between the germline ends. Germline V gene sequence: CDR1 SGDLS, CDR2 YYNGEE. Regarding treatment: roughly 19 received Ad26.COV2.S at low or high dose, single or two shots; about 5 received placebo; per-sample allocation not given. Material that was analyzed had been drawn on day 63 after the first vaccine or placebo injection. An adult donor aged 18-55 years was enrolled in Boston.

The TCR comes from a person between 18 and 60 years old who received the Ad26.COV2.S COVID-19 vaccine or a placebo. This sample comprised peripheral blood, obtained in a trial of Ad26.COV2.S vaccine versus placebo. The V and J genes are TRBV9 and TRBJ2-1; possibly TRBD1 for D (5 bases). The CDR3, as DNA: TGTGCCAGCAGCGTAGGGGCAGGGATGTACAATGAGCAGTTCTTC. The encoded protein is CASSVGAGMYNEQFF.